A selection of T cell receptor beta chains follows, all from one sample in a study of shared clonotypes between healthy human individuals. Produced via immunoSEQ multiplex PCR; TCRdb's table is partial and in-frame only. The repertoire consists of about 2.2 million clones, with roughly 91% occurring once and the leading ten covering 1.5% to 2%. The sample comprised naive CD8+ T cells from PBMCs. Receptor source: a man aged 18 to 30 in good health. Some clones in this sample may be carry-over from other donors' samples. Each CDR3 is given with its conserved first and last residue. A D gene is named only where the DNA matches it firmly. The size entry is marked missing in some rows and otherwise reads once, few, many or a size class.

abundance,j_gene,d_gene,v_gene,CDR3nt,CDR3aa
once,TRBJ2-7,.,TRBV7-6,TGTGCCAGCAGCCCAGTGGCAGGGGTAAACTACGAGCAGTACTTC,CASSPVAGVNYEQYF
.,TRBJ2-7,.,TRBV27,TGTGCCAGCAGTTTTGTTCGTGTGAGGGGATCGGGCGAGCAGTACTTC,CASSFVRVRGSGEQYF
.,TRBJ2-7,TRBD1,TRBV7-9,TGTGCCAGCAGCGCCTTAGAGGGACAGATGTTCTACGAGCAGTACTTC,CASSALEGQMFYEQYF
.,TRBJ1-2,.,TRBV11-2,TGTGCCAGCAGCTTTACAGGGACCCCTAACTATGGCTACACCTTC,CASSFTGTPNYGYTF
.,TRBJ2-7,TRBD1,TRBV5-1,TGCGCCAGCAGCCCAAACTACAGGGGTAGGTACGAGCAGTACTTC,CASSPNYRGRYEQYF
.,TRBJ2-3,.,TRBV29-1,TGCAGCGTTGTAGTCCCAGAGTTACACACAGATACGCAGTATTTT,CSVVVPELHTDTQYF
.,TRBJ2-7,.,TRBV12-2,TGTGCAAGTCGCTTAGTGGGGACCGCACGTGGGTACGAGCAGTACTTC,CASRLVGTARGYEQYF
once,TRBJ2-2,TRBD1,TRBV27,TGTGCCAGCAGTTTTTATGGGACAGGGGCCACCGGGGAGCTGTTTTTT,CASSFYGTGATGELFF
.,TRBJ2-5,.,TRBV29-1,TGCAGCGTCCGCCGACCGGGCCCTCAAGAGACCCAGTACTTC,CSVRRPGPQETQYF
few,TRBJ1-1,.,TRBV18,TGTGCCAGCTCCCCGGGCCGGGGGACTGAAGCTTTCTTT,CASSPGRGTEAFF
.,TRBJ2-5,.,TRBV7-9,TGTGCCAGCAGCTCGACAGGGAGGACAGAGACCCAGTACTTC,CASSSTGRTETQYF
.,TRBJ2-7,.,TRBV7-9,TGTGCCAGCAGCTTATGGTTCGACGAGCAGTACTTC,CASSLWFDEQYF
.,TRBJ2-7,TRBD1,TRBV7-9,TGTGCCAGCAGCTTAGAGGGACAGCTCTCCTACGAGCAGTACTTC,CASSLEGQLSYEQYF
.,TRBJ2-5,TRBD2,TRBV7-8,TGTGCCAGCAGCTTAGGGGGACTAGCGGGATCGCAAGAGACCCAGTACTTC,CASSLGGLAGSQETQYF
.,TRBJ1-2,TRBD1,TRBV6-5,TGTGCCAGCGGGGCAGGGGGCCTCTATGGCTACACCTTC,CASGAGGLYGYTF
.,TRBJ2-7,TRBD1,TRBV5-1,TGCGCCAGCAGCTTGGATGGGACAGGGTCTCGCGAGCAGTACTTC,CASSLDGTGSREQYF
once,TRBJ2-7,.,TRBV6-5,TGTGCCAGCAGTTACTCGGGCGGGGAGGCCTCCTACGAGCAGTACTTC,CASSYSGGEASYEQYF
.,TRBJ2-7,.,TRBV27,TGTGCCAGCAGTTGGGGGGAAGCCTACGAGCAGTACTTC,CASSWGEAYEQYF
.,TRBJ2-1,TRBD2,TRBV5-1,TGCGCCACCGGGGAGGGGAGGAATGAGCAGTTCTTC,CATGEGRNEQFF
.,TRBJ1-5,TRBD1,TRBV5-6,TGTGCCAGCAGTGATGGACAGGGAGGCAATCAGCCCCAGCATTTT,CASSDGQGGNQPQHF
.,TRBJ2-7,TRBD1,TRBV29-1,TGCAGCGTTGAATCGGACAGGGGGATCGGAAGCTCCTACGAGCAGTACTTC,CSVESDRGIGSSYEQYF
.,TRBJ2-7,TRBD1,TRBV15,TGTGCCACCAGCAGACCCCCTATGGGACAGGGGGCCTACGAGCAGTACTTC,CATSRPPMGQGAYEQYF
.,TRBJ2-3,.,TRBV7-3,TGTGCCAGCAGCTTAGGGGGAGGCGCAGATACGCAGTATTTT,CASSLGGGADTQYF
.,TRBJ2-6,TRBD1,TRBV4-1,TGCGCCAGCAGCCAACCCCAGGACAGGGGGCAGGACCTGACTTTC,CASSQPQDRGQDLTF
.,TRBJ2-3,.,TRBV6-5,TGTGCCAGCAGTTACGCCAGCACAGCTAGCACAGATACGCAGTATTTT,CASSYASTASTDTQYF
.,TRBJ2-5,.,TRBV13,TGTGCCAGCAGCTCTGACAGTCAAGAGACCCAGTACTTC,CASSSDSQETQYF
.,TRBJ2-5,.,TRBV15,TGTGCCACCAGCAGAGATCTGGGCGGAGGGAAGACCCAGTACTTC,CATSRDLGGGKTQYF
.,TRBJ2-7,.,TRBV9,TGTGCCAGCAGCGGCGCCGGGACAACTTCCTACGAGCAGTACTTC,CASSGAGTTSYEQYF
.,TRBJ2-3,.,TRBV19,TGTGCCAGTAGCCCCCTCCTACGACAGGCGGATACGCAGTATTTT,CASSPLLRQADTQYF
.,TRBJ2-6,.,TRBV2,TGTGCCAGCAGCCATGGGCCATCCTCTGGGGCCAACGTCCTGACTTTC,CASSHGPSSGANVLTF
.,TRBJ1-1,.,TRBV5-1,TGCGCCAGCAGCTCAAGACAGTCCACTGAAGCTTTCTTT,CASSSRQSTEAFF
.,TRBJ2-1,.,TRBV4-2,TGTGCCAGCAGCCCGATCGGGGCCGGCAATGAGCAGTTCTTC,CASSPIGAGNEQFF
.,TRBJ2-3,TRBD1,TRBV5-1,TGCGCCAGCAGCTTGGCCCCCGGGACAGGGGAATCAGATACGCAGTATTTT,CASSLAPGTGESDTQYF
.,TRBJ1-2,.,TRBV28,TGTGCCAGCAGTTTACCGGTACACTGGGAACTCTATGGCTACACCTTC,CASSLPVHWELYGYTF
.,TRBJ2-7,TRBD2,TRBV11-2,TGTGCCAGCAGCTCATCGTGGGGGGGGAGCTCCTACGAGCAGTACTTC,CASSSSWGGSSYEQYF
few,TRBJ1-1,.,TRBV7-9,TGTGCCAGCAGCCCTCGAGAGGGGGTTGGCGGCGCTTTCTTT,CASSPREGVGGAFF
.,TRBJ2-7,.,TRBV6-1,TGTGCCAGCAGTGAAGAAGTCCTCCCCTACGAGCAGTACTTC,CASSEEVLPYEQYF
.,TRBJ2-7,TRBD2,TRBV28,TGTGCCGTCGACCCGGGTAGCGGGTACAACGAGCAGTACTTC,CAVDPGSGYNEQYF
.,TRBJ2-3,.,TRBV27,TGTGCCAGCAGTTTTCGTGGGACCGCAGATACGCAGTATTTT,CASSFRGTADTQYF
.,TRBJ2-5,.,TRBV28,TGTGCCAGCAGCCTACCCCCGGGTGGCAGGGACGTACAAGAGACCCAGTACTTC,CASSLPPGGRDVQETQYF
.,TRBJ2-7,.,TRBV27,TGTGCCAGCAGTTTGACTTGGACAGACTACGAGCAGTACTTC,CASSLTWTDYEQYF
.,TRBJ2-7,.,TRBV27,TGTGCCAGCAGTTTGGGGGTCCTCTACGAGCAGTACTTC,CASSLGVLYEQYF
.,TRBJ1-1,.,TRBV15,TGTGCCACCAGCAGAGATCGCTTAGGGACCGTGAACACTGAAGCTTTCTTT,CATSRDRLGTVNTEAFF
.,TRBJ2-1,.,TRBV11-2,TGTGCCAGCAGCCCCAACCGGGACCCCCGCTACAATGAGCAGTTCTTC,CASSPNRDPRYNEQFF
.,TRBJ1-2,.,TRBV28,TGTGCCAGCAGTTTAAGGGGAGAGCTATATCGTGGCTACACCTTC,CASSLRGELYRGYTF
.,TRBJ2-7,TRBD1,TRBV11-2,TGTGCCAGCTCCCAGGGGGCTGGGGCGGCCCACGAGCAGTACTTC,CASSQGAGAAHEQYF
.,TRBJ2-7,.,TRBV5-1,TGCGCCAGCAGCTTGGGCGGAGTTGCCTACGAGCAGTACTTC,CASSLGGVAYEQYF
.,TRBJ2-1,TRBD2,TRBV7-9,TGTGCCAGCAGTCCGGATCAAGCGGGAGAAGGTGAGCAGTTCTTC,CASSPDQAGEGEQFF
.,TRBJ2-1,TRBD2,TRBV6-5,TGTGCCAGCAGTCCAACTAGCGGGATAACGCATGAGCAGTTCTTC,CASSPTSGITHEQFF
.,TRBJ2-1,.,TRBV7-9,TGTGCCAGCAGCCCCCGGACACCCTACAATGAGCAGTTCTTC,CASSPRTPYNEQFF
once,TRBJ2-1,TRBD2,TRBV29-1,TGCAGCGTTGATGGTGGGAGGGGTGTCCACAATGAGCAGTTCTTC,CSVDGGRGVHNEQFF
.,TRBJ1-2,.,TRBV6-5,TGTGCCAGCAGTCCCGTTCCAGGTACGGGCTATGGCTACACCTTC,CASSPVPGTGYGYTF
.,TRBJ2-1,.,TRBV28,TGTGCCAGCACCCCCCACCGATACAATGAGCAGTTCTTC,CASTPHRYNEQFF
.,TRBJ1-4,.,TRBV19,TGTGCCAGTAGTCTGAGAACTAATGAAAAACTGTTTTTT,CASSLRTNEKLFF
.,TRBJ2-1,.,TRBV27,TGTGCCAGCAGTTTACTTCCCCGGGGTGAGCAGTTCTTC,CASSLLPRGEQFF
.,TRBJ1-5,TRBD1,TRBV19,TGTGCCAGTAGTACGTACTTTTACGGACAGGCGATGGGGGAGGAAAATCACAATCAGCCCCAGCATTTT,CASSTYFYGQAMGEENHNQPQHF
.,TRBJ2-5,.,TRBV28,TGTGCCAGCAGTTTAAGCCGAAGCCTTCAAGAGACCCAGTACTTC,CASSLSRSLQETQYF